This is a list of T cell receptor beta chains from one sample in a study of CD8+ T cells in alopecia areata. TCRdb's table, derived via immunoSEQ multiplex PCR, lists solely in-frame clones and lacks some. The repertoire consists of 20,000 to 30,000 clones, with about 50% occurring once and the leading ten covering around 30%. Sequenced sample: NKG2D-high CD8+ T cells sorted from blood. The source is a human donor with alopecia areata. The CDR3 runs from the conserved cysteine through the conserved F or W. The D gene is left open where the match is weak. Size is stated for part of the rows, as once, few or many counts, or as a class when the clone is expanded.

CASSFSLAGSNEQFF	TGTGCCAGCAGCTTTAGCCTAGCGGGTTCCAATGAGCAGTTCTTC	TRBD2	TRBV13	TRBJ2-1	-
CASNLQGLYEQYF	TGTGCCAGCAACCTACAGGGACTCTACGAGCAGTACTTC	-	TRBV28	TRBJ2-7	few
CASSQDPRTGKTF	TGCGCCAGCAGCCAAGATCCGAGGACAGGGAAAACCTTC	TRBD1	TRBV4-1	TRBJ2-7	-
CASSSESGMNTEAFF	TGTGCCAGCAGCTCGGAATCGGGGATGAACACTGAAGCTTTCTTT	-	TRBV5-4	TRBJ1-1	few
CASSLGSNQPQHF	TGTGCCAGCAGTTTGGGGTCTAATCAGCCCCAGCATTTT	-	TRBV27	TRBJ1-5	-
CASRLQELGGNTIYF	TGTGCCAGCAGGTTACAGGAGCTCGGGGGAAACACCATATATTTT	-	TRBV28	TRBJ1-3	-
CASSWWRYEQFF	TGTGCCAGCAGCTGGTGGAGATATGAGCAGTTCTTC	-	TRBV11-2	TRBJ2-1	-
CASLSGTAMNTEAFF	TGTGCCAGCCTGTCCGGGACAGCAATGAACACTGAAGCTTTCTTT	TRBD1	TRBV28	TRBJ1-1	-
CASSLEGVEGYTF	TGTGCCAGCAGCTTAGAAGGGGTGGAGGGCTACACCTTC	-	TRBV7-9	TRBJ1-2	-
CASSLSAGFSGANVLTF	TGTGCCAGCAGTTTATCCGCAGGGTTCTCTGGGGCCAACGTCCTGACTTTC	-	TRBV27	TRBJ2-6	-
CASSPPGVQYEQYF	TGTGCCAGCAGCCCACCGGGGGTGCAATACGAGCAGTACTTC	-	TRBV7-9	TRBJ2-7	few
CASTRTAGELFF	TGTGCCAGCACCCGGACAGCCGGGGAGCTGTTTTTT	-	TRBV27	TRBJ2-2	-
CASSSGGVTYEQYF	TGTGCCAGCAGCTCCGGAGGGGTCACCTACGAGCAGTACTTC	-	TRBV7-6	TRBJ2-7	-
CASSPPLPSGMGYTF	TGTGCCAGCAGCCCACCGTTACCGTCCGGGATGGGCTACACCTTC	-	TRBV7-9	TRBJ1-2	-
CASSPGQSSHEQYF	TGTGCCAGCAGCCCAGGACAGTCCTCCCACGAGCAGTACTTC	-	TRBV5-5	TRBJ2-7	-
CASSETSWLGPDTQYF	TGTGCCAGCAGCGAGACTAGTTGGCTGGGACCAGATACGCAGTATTTT	-	TRBV9	TRBJ2-3	-
CATSRSRDRGWGANVLTF	TGTGCCACCAGCAGAAGCCGGGACAGGGGCTGGGGGGCCAACGTCCTGACTTTC	TRBD1	TRBV15	TRBJ2-6	-
CATSRGLAGTNTGELFF	TGTGCCACCAGCAGGGGACTAGCGGGCACGAACACCGGGGAGCTGTTTTTT	TRBD2	TRBV15	TRBJ2-2	-
CASSPRGTRTYEQYF	TGTGCCAGCAGCCCCCGAGGGACAAGAACCTACGAGCAGTACTTC	-	TRBV7-8	TRBJ2-7	few
CASSVGTSGGEQFF	TGCGCCAGCAGTGTGGGGACTAGTGGTGGTGAGCAGTTCTTC	TRBD2	TRBV10-2	TRBJ2-1	-
CASTIDRGHTEAFF	TGCGCCAGCACCATAGACAGGGGGCACACTGAAGCTTTCTTT	TRBD1	TRBV5-1	TRBJ1-1	-
CASSLGQSLGYEQYF	TGTGCCAGCAGCCTGGGACAGTCCTTGGGCTACGAGCAGTACTTC	TRBD1	TRBV7-2	TRBJ2-7	-
CASSRGSGRFQETQYF	TGTGCCAGCAGCCGCGGGAGCGGGAGGTTCCAAGAGACCCAGTACTTC	TRBD2	TRBV7-3	TRBJ2-5	many
CASSLAILQPQHF	TGTGCCAGCAGCTTAGCCATTCTACAGCCCCAGCATTTT	-	TRBV7-8	TRBJ1-5	many
CASSPADRGVQETQYF	TGTGCCAGCAGCCCAGCGGACAGGGGGGTCCAAGAGACCCAGTACTTC	TRBD1	TRBV27	TRBJ2-5	few
CSVDLQTEAFF	TGCAGCGTTGATTTACAGACTGAAGCTTTCTTT	-	TRBV29-1	TRBJ1-1	-
CASSGLAGVDEQFF	TGTGCCTCATCGGGACTAGCGGGAGTTGATGAGCAGTTCTTC	TRBD2	TRBV30	TRBJ2-1	-
CASGLGQGFVTDTQYF	TGTGCCAGCGGCTTGGGACAGGGGTTTGTAACAGATACGCAGTATTTT	TRBD1	TRBV28	TRBJ2-3	-
CASRGPADEQFF	TGTGCCAGCCGAGGACCCGCGGATGAGCAGTTCTTC	-	TRBV2	TRBJ2-1	-
CASSVGDRWDTQYF	TGTGCCAGCAGCGTTGGCGACCGGTGGGATACGCAGTATTTT	-	TRBV9	TRBJ2-3	-
CASRSGAHLETQYF	TGTGCCAGCAGATCCGGGGCCCATCTAGAGACCCAGTACTTC	-	TRBV28	TRBJ2-5	-
CASSYSQGDTEAFF	TGTGCCAGCAGTTACAGTCAGGGGGACACTGAAGCTTTCTTT	TRBD1	TRBV6-5	TRBJ1-1	-
CASSQDHIRDYLDEQYF	TGCGCCAGCAGCCAGGATCATATCCGGGACTATCTCGACGAGCAGTACTTC	TRBD2	TRBV4-1	TRBJ2-7	once
CASSLEPFRGQGYEQYF	TGCGCCAGCAGCTTGGAGCCTTTCCGGGGGCAGGGGTACGAGCAGTACTTC	-	TRBV5-1	TRBJ2-7	-
CASSIVLAGAGNEQFF	TGTGCCAGTAGTATAGTTCTAGCGGGAGCTGGGAATGAGCAGTTCTTC	TRBD2	TRBV19	TRBJ2-1	few
CASTADPGLGTDTQYF	TGTGCCAGTACTGCCGACCCGGGCCTCGGTACAGATACGCAGTATTTT	-	TRBV19	TRBJ2-3	few
CASSQRSQSMYYGYTF	TGTGCCAGCAGCCAGAGGTCACAGAGTATGTACTATGGCTACACCTTC	-	TRBV11-2	TRBJ1-2	-
CASSLLGEAFF	TGTGCCAGCAGTTTATTAGGTGAAGCTTTCTTT	-	TRBV27	TRBJ1-1	-
CASSPGRQMAHNEQFF	TGTGCCAGCAGCCCGGGTCGTCAGATGGCCCACAATGAGCAGTTCTTC	-	TRBV11-2	TRBJ2-1	-
CASSIGAVYTF	TGTGCCAGTAGTATAGGTGCTGTGTACACCTTC	-	TRBV19	TRBJ1-2	few
CASSRGDNQETQYF	TGTGCCAGCTCACGGGGGGACAATCAAGAGACCCAGTACTTC	-	TRBV18	TRBJ2-5	-
CASSDGYQETQYF	TGTGCCAGCAGCGACGGGTACCAAGAGACCCAGTACTTC	-	TRBV9	TRBJ2-5	few
CASIGQGGAFYEQYF	TGTGCCAGCATAGGGCAAGGGGGAGCCTTCTACGAGCAGTACTTC	-	TRBV28	TRBJ2-7	-
CASSHPTSGRDGETQYF	TGCGCCAGCAGCCACCCGACTAGCGGGAGGGATGGGGAGACCCAGTACTTC	TRBD2	TRBV4-1	TRBJ2-5	-
CASSLSWGSELFF	TGTGCCAGCAGTTTATCATGGGGTTCGGAACTGTTTTTT	-	TRBV27	TRBJ1-4	-
CASSPTSGYSYNEQFF	TGTGCCAGCAGCCCCACTAGCGGTTACTCCTACAATGAGCAGTTCTTC	TRBD2	TRBV7-9	TRBJ2-1	medium-sized
CASRGGTGGPEQYF	TGTGCCAGCCGGGGTGGGACAGGCGGGCCCGAGCAGTACTTC	TRBD1	TRBV2	TRBJ2-7	few
CASSLSGRGGSSYNEQFF	TGTGCCAGCAGCTTGTCGGGGCGCGGCGGGAGCTCCTACAATGAGCAGTTCTTC	TRBD2	TRBV28	TRBJ2-1	-
CASSLVSLAGGEQYF	TGTGCCAGCAGCTTAGTTTCCCTAGCGGGAGGCGAGCAGTACTTC	TRBD2	TRBV7-9	TRBJ2-7	few
CASSWIGQGGELFF	TGCGCCAGCAGCTGGATCGGACAGGGAGGGGAGCTGTTTTTT	TRBD1	TRBV5-1	TRBJ2-2	-
CASSLALRDYPPADTQYF	TGCGCCAGCAGCTTGGCCCTGAGGGACTACCCCCCTGCAGATACGCAGTATTTT	TRBD2	TRBV5-1	TRBJ2-3	-
CASSNRRGGLATNEQFF	TGTGCCAGCAGCAACAGGAGGGGGGGACTAGCGACCAATGAGCAGTTCTTC	TRBD2	TRBV14	TRBJ2-1	-
CASTSRGSYNEQFF	TGTGCCAGCACCAGCAGGGGGTCCTACAATGAGCAGTTCTTC	TRBD1	TRBV5-8	TRBJ2-1	-
CAFSMDLNPYNEQFF	TGTGCTTTCTCCATGGACCTCAATCCTTACAATGAGCAGTTCTTC	-	TRBV30	TRBJ2-1	-
CASSSARPTYTQYF	TGTGCCAGCAGTTCGGCGAGGCCCACATATACGCAGTATTTT	-	TRBV27	TRBJ2-3	-
CASSKTGHSTDTQYF	TGTGCCAGCAGTAAGACGGGACACAGCACAGATACGCAGTATTTT	-	TRBV27	TRBJ2-3	-
CASTRSRGEAGATDTQYF	TGTGCCAGCACGAGATCCCGGGGGGAAGCGGGAGCCACAGATACGCAGTATTTT	TRBD2	TRBV2	TRBJ2-3	-
CASSPGQGYNEQFF	TGTGCCAGCAGCCCGGGACAGGGCTACAATGAGCAGTTCTTC	TRBD1	TRBV6-5	TRBJ2-1	-